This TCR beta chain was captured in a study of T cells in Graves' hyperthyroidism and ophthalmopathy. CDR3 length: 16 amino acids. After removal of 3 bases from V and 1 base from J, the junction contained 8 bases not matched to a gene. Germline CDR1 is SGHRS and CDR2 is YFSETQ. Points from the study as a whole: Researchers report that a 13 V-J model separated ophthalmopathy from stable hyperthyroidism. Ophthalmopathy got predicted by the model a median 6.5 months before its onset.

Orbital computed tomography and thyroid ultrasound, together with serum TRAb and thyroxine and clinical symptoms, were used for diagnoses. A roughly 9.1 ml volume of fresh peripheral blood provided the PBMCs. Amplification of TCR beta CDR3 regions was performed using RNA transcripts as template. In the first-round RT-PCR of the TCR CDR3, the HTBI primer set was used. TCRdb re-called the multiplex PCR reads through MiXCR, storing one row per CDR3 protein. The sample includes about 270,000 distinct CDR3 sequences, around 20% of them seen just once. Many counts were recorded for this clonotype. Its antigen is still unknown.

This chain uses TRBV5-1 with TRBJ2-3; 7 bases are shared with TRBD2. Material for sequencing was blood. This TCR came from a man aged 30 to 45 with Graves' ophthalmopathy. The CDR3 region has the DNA TGCGCCAGCAGCTATCAGGGCGGGAGTGGCACAGATACGCAGTATTTT. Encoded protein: CASSYQGGSGTDTQYF.